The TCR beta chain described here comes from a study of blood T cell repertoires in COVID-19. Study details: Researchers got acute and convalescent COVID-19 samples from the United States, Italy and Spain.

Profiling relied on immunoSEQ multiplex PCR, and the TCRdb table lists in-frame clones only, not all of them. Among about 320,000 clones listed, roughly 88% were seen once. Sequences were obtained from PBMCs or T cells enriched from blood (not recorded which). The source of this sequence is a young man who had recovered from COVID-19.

This CDR3 reads CASSPRSPPHGELFF. CDR3 in DNA: TGTGCCAGCAGTCCCCGGTCCCCACCCCACGGGGAGCTGTTTTTT. The chain carries TRBV27 and TRBJ2-2; D ambiguous. Deletions cut 5 bases from V and 7 bases from J, with 17 bases between. This CDR3 region has 15 residues. CDR1 and CDR2 from the germline V gene are MNHEY and SMNVEV (reference sequence).